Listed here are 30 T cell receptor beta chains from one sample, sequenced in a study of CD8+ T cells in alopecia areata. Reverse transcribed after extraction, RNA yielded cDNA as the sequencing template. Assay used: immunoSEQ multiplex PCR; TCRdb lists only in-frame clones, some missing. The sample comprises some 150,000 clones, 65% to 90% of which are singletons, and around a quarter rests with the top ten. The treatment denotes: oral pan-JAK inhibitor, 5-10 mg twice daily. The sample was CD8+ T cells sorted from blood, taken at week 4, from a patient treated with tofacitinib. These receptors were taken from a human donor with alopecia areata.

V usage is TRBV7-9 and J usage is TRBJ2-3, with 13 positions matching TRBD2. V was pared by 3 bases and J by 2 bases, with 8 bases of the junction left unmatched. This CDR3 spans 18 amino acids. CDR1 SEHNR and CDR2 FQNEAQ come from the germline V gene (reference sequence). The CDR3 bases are TGTGCCAGCAGCTTGACTAGCGGGGGGTTCGCCCTCACAGATACGCAGTATTTT. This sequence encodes CASSLTSGGFALTDTQYF.

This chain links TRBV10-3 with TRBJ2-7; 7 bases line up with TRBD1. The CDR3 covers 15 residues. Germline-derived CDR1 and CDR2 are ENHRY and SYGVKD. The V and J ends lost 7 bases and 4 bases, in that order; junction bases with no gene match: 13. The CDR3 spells CAINRPTGNHYEQYF. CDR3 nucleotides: TGTGCCATCAACCGTCCGACAGGGAATCATTACGAGCAGTACTTC.

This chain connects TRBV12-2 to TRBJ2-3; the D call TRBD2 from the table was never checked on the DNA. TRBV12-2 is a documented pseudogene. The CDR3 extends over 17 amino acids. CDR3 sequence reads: CASRLAMAGIRTDTQYF. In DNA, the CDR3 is TGTGCAAGTCGCTTAGCAATGGCGGGGATTCGCACAGATACGCAGTATTTT.

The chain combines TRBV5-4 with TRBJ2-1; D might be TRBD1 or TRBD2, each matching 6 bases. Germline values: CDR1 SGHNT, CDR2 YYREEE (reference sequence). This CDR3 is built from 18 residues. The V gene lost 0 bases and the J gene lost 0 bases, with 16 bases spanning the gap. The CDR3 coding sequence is TGTGCCAGCAGCTTGGATGGGGGGCGGGATAGCTCCTACAATGAGCAGTTCTTC. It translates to CASSLDGGRDSSYNEQFF.

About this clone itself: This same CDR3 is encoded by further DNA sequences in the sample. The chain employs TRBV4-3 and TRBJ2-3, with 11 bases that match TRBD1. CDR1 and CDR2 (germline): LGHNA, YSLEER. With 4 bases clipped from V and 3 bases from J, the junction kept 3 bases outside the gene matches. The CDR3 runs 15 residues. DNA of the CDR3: TGCGCCAGCAGCCCTGGGACAGGGGGGACAGATACGCAGTATTTT. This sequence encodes CASSPGTGGTDTQYF.

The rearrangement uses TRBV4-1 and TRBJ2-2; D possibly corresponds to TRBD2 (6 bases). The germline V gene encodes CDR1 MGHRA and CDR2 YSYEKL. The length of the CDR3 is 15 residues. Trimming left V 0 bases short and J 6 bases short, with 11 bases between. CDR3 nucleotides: TGCGCCAGCAGCCAAGAAGGAGGGGCGGCCGGGGAGCTGTTTTTT. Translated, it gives CASSQEGGAAGELFF.

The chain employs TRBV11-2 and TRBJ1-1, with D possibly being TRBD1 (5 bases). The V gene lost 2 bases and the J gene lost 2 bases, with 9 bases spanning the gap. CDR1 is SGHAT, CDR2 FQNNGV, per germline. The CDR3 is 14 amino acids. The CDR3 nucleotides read TGTGCCAGCAGCTTAATGACAGTAAACACTGAAGCTTTCTTT. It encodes CASSLMTVNTEAFF.

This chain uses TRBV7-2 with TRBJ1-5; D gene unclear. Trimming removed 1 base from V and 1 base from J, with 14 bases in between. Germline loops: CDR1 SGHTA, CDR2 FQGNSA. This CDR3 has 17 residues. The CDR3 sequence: CASSLVVRGGSNQPQHF. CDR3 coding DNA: TGTGCCAGCAGCTTAGTAGTCCGGGGTGGAAGCAATCAGCCCCAGCATTTT.

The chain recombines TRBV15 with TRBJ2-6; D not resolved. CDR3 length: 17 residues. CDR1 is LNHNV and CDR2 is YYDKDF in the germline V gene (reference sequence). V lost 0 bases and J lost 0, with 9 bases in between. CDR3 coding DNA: TGTGCCACCAGCAGAGAAGTGAGGAACTCTGGGGCCAACGTCCTGACTTTC. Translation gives CATSREVRNSGANVLTF.

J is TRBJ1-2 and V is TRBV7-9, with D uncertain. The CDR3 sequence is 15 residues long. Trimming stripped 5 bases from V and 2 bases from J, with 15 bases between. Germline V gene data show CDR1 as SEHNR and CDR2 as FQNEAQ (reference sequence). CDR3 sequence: CASSPLFASNYGYTF. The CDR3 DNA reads TGTGCCAGCAGCCCGCTATTCGCTTCAAACTATGGCTACACCTTC.

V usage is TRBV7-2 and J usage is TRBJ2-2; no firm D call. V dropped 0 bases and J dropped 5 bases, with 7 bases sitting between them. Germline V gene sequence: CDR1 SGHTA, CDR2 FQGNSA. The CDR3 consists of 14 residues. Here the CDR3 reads CASSLAGTTGELFF. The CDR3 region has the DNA TGTGCCAGCAGCTTAGCGGGCACAACCGGGGAGCTGTTTTTT.

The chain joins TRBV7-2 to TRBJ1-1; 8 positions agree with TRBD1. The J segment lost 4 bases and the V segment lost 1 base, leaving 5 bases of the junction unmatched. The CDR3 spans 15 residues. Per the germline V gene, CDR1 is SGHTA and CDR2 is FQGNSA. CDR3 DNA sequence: TGTGCCAGCAGCTTAGGACAGGGGCCGGGCACTGAAGCTTTCTTT. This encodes CASSLGQGPGTEAFF.

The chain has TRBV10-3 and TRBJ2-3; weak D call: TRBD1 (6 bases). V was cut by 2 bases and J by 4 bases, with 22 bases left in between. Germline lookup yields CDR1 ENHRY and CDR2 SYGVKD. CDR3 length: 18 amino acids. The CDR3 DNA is TGTGCCATCAGTGAGACGATGGCGGACAGAGAGGTTCCAGATACGCAGTATTTT. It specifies CAISETMADREVPDTQYF.

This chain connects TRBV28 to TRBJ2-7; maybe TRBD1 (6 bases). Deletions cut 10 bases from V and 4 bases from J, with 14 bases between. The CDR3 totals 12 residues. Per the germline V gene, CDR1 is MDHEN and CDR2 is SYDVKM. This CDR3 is CATGESGYEQYF. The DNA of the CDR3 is TGTGCCACAGGGGAATCTGGGTACGAGCAGTACTTC.

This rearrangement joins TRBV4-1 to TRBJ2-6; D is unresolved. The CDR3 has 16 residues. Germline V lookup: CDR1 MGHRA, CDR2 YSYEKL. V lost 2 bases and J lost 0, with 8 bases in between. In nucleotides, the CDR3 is TGCGCCAGCAGCCAAATAGGTAGCTCTGGGGCCAACGTCCTGACTTTC. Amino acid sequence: CASSQIGSSGANVLTF.

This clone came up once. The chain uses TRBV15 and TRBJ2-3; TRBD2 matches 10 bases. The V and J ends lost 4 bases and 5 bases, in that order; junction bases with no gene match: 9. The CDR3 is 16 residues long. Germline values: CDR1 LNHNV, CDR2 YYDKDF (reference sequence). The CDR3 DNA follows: TGTGCCACCAGCACCTTCAGCGGGGGGGCCGGAGATACGCAGTATTTT. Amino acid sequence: CATSTFSGGAGDTQYF.

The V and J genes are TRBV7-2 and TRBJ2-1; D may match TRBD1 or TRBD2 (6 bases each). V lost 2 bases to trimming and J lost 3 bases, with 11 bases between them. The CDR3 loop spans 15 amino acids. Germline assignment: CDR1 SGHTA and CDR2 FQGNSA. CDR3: CASSLRGPFYNEQFF. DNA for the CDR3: TGTGCCAGCAGCTTACGGGGGCCGTTCTACAATGAGCAGTTCTTC.

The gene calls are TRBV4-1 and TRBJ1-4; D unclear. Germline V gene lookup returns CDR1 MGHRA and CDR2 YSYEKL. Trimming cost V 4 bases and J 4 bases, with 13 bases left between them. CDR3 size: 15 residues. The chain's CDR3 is CASSPLGQYNEKLFF. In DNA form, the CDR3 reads TGCGCCAGCAGCCCCCTTGGGCAGTATAATGAAAAACTGTTTTTT.

The CDR3 protein is CASARRGGQTDTQYF. CDR3 coding DNA: TGTGCCAGCGCACGTCGGGGAGGCCAAACAGATACGCAGTATTTT. The J gene is TRBJ2-3, the V gene TRBV27; D is perhaps TRBD2 (6 bases). Germline V gene data show CDR1 as MNHEY and CDR2 as SMNVEV (reference sequence). This CDR3 comprises 15 residues. The V end was cut by 8 bases, the J end by 3 bases, with 18 bases between.

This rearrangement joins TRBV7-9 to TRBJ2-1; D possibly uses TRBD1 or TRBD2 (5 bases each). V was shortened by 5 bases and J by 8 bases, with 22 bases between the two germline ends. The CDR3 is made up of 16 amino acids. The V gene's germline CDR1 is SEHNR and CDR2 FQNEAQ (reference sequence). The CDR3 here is CASSTWDRQSLHEQFF. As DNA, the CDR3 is TGTGCCAGCAGCACCTGGGACCGCCAATCTCTTCATGAGCAGTTCTTC.

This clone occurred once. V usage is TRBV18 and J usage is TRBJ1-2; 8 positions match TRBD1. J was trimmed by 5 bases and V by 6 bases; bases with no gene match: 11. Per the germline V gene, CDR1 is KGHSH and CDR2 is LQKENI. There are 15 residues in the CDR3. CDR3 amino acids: CASSLDRGLIYGYTF. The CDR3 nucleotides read TGTGCCAGCTCGCTCGACAGGGGCCTAATTTATGGCTACACCTTC.

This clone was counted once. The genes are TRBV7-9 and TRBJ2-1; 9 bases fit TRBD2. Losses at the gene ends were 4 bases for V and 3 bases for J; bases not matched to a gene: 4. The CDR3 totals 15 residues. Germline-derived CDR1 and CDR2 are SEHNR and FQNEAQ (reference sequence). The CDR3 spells CASSSPTSGYNEQFF. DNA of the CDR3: TGTGCCAGCAGCTCGCCGACTAGCGGCTACAATGAGCAGTTCTTC.

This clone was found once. The CDR3 region has the DNA TGTGCCAGCAGTTACGAACTAGCGGGGTTGTTCGAGCAGTACTTC. Protein: CASSYELAGLFEQYF. The chain couples TRBV6-6 to TRBJ2-7; 10 bases match TRBD2. CDR3 length: 15 amino acids. Looked up from germline, CDR1 is MNHNY and CDR2 is SVGAGI (reference sequence). Trimming cost V 2 bases and J 6 bases; bases outside gene matches: 7.

CDR3 nucleotides: TGCGCCAGCAGCCCGAAGAGATATTGGAACATTCAGTACTTC. Translated: CASSPKRYWNIQYF. The genes are TRBV4-1 and TRBJ2-4, with D hard to call. The CDR3 runs 14 residues. CDR1 MGHRA and CDR2 YSYEKL come from the germline V gene. V shed 4 bases and J shed 7 bases, with 14 bases lying between them.

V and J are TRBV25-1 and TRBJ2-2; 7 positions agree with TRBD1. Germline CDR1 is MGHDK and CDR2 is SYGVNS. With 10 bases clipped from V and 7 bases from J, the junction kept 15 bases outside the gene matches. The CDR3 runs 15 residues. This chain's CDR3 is CATPTLRGQDGELFF. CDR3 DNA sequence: TGTGCCACCCCGACGTTAAGGGGGCAGGACGGGGAGCTGTTTTTT.

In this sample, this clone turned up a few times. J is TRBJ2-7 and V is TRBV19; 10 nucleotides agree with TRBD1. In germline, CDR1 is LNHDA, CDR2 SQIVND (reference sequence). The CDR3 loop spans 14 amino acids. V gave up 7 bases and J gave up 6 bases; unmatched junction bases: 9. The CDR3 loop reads CASTAGTGATEQYF. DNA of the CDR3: TGTGCCAGTACCGCCGGGACAGGGGCTACCGAGCAGTACTTC.

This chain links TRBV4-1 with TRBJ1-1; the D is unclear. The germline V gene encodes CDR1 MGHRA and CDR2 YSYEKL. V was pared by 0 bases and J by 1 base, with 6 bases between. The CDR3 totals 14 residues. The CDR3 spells CASSQDRENTEAFF. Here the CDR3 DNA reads TGCGCCAGCAGCCAAGATAGGGAGAACACTGAAGCTTTCTTT.

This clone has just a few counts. This CDR3 is CSVEDGRGGIQETQYF. CDR3 coding DNA: TGCAGCGTTGAAGACGGGAGGGGGGGAATCCAAGAGACCCAGTACTTC. The chain recombines TRBV29-1 with TRBJ2-5; 8 bases fit TRBD2. Trimming took 0 bases from V and 1 from J; bases not matched to a gene: 7. The CDR3 totals 16 residues. Germline values: CDR1 SQVTM, CDR2 ANQGSEA.

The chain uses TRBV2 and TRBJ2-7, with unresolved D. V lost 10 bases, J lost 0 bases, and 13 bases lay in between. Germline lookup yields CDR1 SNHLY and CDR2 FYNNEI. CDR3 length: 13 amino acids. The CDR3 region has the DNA TGTGCCACTCTGGGTCTCGTCTCCTACGAGCAGTACTTC. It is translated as CATLGLVSYEQYF.

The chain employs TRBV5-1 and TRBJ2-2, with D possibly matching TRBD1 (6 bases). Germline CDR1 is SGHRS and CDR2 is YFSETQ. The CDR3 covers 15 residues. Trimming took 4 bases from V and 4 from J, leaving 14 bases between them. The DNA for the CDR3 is TGCGCCAGCAGCCTGTTTCAGGGGAGCACCGGGGAGCTGTTTTTT. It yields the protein CASSLFQGSTGELFF.